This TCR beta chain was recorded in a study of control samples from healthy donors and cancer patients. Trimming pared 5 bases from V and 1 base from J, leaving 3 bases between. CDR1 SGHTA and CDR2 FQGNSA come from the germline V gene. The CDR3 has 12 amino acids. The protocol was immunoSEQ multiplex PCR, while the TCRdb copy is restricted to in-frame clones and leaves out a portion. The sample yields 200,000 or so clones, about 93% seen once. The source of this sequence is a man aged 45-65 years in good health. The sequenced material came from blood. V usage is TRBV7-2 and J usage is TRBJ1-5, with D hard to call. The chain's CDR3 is CASSPSNQPQHF. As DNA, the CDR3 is TGTGCCAGCAGCCCCAGCAATCAGCCCCAGCATTTT.